The clone carrying this TCR beta chain was detected only a few times. Antigen: not known. This entry is derived from a study of CD8+ T cells in alopecia areata. The germline V and J ends were trimmed by 0 bases and 6 bases, with 18 bases remaining between them. The CDR3 runs to 17 residues. Germline CDR1 is SGHAT and CDR2 is FQNNGV. PBMCs were stained for CD3, CD4 and CD8, and CD4+ and CD8+ T cells were sorted. Study-wide points: Clonality in lesional scalp, especially alopecia totalis/universalis, exceeded that of normal scalp. TCR sharing was clearer in mice than between patients, perhaps partly owing to patient HLA diversity. Scalp samples also yield sequences from resident alphabeta T cells of normal skin.

It was cDNA, reverse transcribed from extracted RNA, that served as the sequencing template. The data were produced by immunoSEQ multiplex PCR, yet TCRdb's version contains in-frame clones alone and is incomplete. Altogether 95,000 to 110,000 clones are present, roughly 53% being singletons, with the ten largest covering roughly 9%. The TCR originated in a human donor in good health. This chain uses TRBV11-2 with TRBJ2-1, with D tentatively TRBD2 (6 bases). The specimen was CD4+ T cells sorted from blood. Here the CDR3 reads CASSLDRLAWFGNEQFF. CDR3 bases: TGTGCCAGCAGCTTAGATCGGCTAGCGTGGTTCGGCAATGAGCAGTTCTTC.